The 8 T cell receptor beta chains presented below share a single source sample, sequenced in a study of T cell responses to AZD1222 COVID-19 vaccine. Using immunoSEQ multiplex PCR, the repertoire was profiled, and TCRdb retains in-frame clones only, with some absent. The sample lists under 200,000 clones; around 92% were seen once. The sample here was peripheral blood, taken on day 0 of AZD1222 vaccination. Receptors were obtained from an adult in good health.

As DNA, the CDR3 is TGTGCCAGTAGGGGGGAGGGGTATCAGCCCCAGCATTTT. This encodes CASRGEGYQPQHF. This chain connects TRBV19 to TRBJ1-5; D perhaps matches TRBD1 (5 bases). Germline V CDR1 and CDR2: LNHDA, SQIVND (reference sequence). CDR3 length: 13 amino acids. Trimming removed 6 bases at V and 5 bases at J, with 11 bases between.

This clone was observed a single time. The chain uses TRBV9 and TRBJ2-1; 8 bases match TRBD1. V gave up 1 base and J gave up 5 bases; unmatched junction bases: 8. The CDR3 has 16 residues. Germline loops: CDR1 SGDLS, CDR2 YYNGEE. The CDR3: CASSVSQTGDHNEQFF. The CDR3 DNA reads TGTGCCAGCAGCGTATCCCAGACAGGGGACCACAATGAGCAGTTCTTC.

The CDR3 DNA sequence: TGTGCCAGCAGTTATCTCGGGGCAATGAACACCGGGGAGCTGTTTTTT. It codes for CASSYLGAMNTGELFF. The V gene is TRBV5-6, the J gene TRBJ2-2, with D perhaps being TRBD1 or TRBD2 (5 bases each). V gave up 5 bases and J gave up 1 base, with 15 bases separating them. Looked up from germline, CDR1 is SGHDT and CDR2 is YYEEEE. The CDR3 is 16 residues long.

The rearrangement uses TRBV6-6 and TRBJ1-4; D gene ambiguous. The germline V and J ends were trimmed by 0 bases and 7 bases, with 12 bases remaining between them. The germline V gene encodes CDR1 MNHNY and CDR2 SVGAGI (reference sequence). The CDR3 covers 15 residues. The DNA for the CDR3 is TGTGCCAGCAGTTACTCTGGAGGGTCTGCTGAAAAACTGTTTTTT. It codes for CASSYSGGSAEKLFF.

This chain joins TRBV3-1 (or the pseudogene TRBV3-2) and TRBJ1-2, with D perhaps matching TRBD1 (6 bases). V lost 1 base, J lost 2 bases, and 14 bases lay in between. The CDR3 is made up of 16 amino acids. The V gene's germline CDR1 is LGHDT and CDR2 YNNKEL (reference sequence). The CDR3 nucleotides read TGTGCCAGCAGCCAAGTTCTAACAGGGCGGAACTATGGCTACACCTTC. Its translation: CASSQVLTGRNYGYTF.

The chain joins TRBV2 to TRBJ2-5; no firm D call. Trimming removed 6 bases from V and 2 bases from J, with 10 bases in between. The CDR3 consists of 13 residues. CDR1 is SNHLY and CDR2 is FYNNEI in the germline V gene. CDR3 sequence (DNA): TGTGCCAGCAGCGACCGGGCACAAGAGACCCAGTACTTC. It specifies CASSDRAQETQYF.

The J gene is TRBJ2-6, the V gene TRBV19; tentative D call: TRBD1 (6 bases). This CDR3 comprises 14 residues. Germline V lookup: CDR1 LNHDA, CDR2 SQIVND (reference sequence). V was clipped by 8 bases and J by 4 bases, with 12 bases between them. This CDR3 reads CASGGRAGANVLTF. Here the CDR3 DNA reads TGTGCCAGTGGGGGCCGGGCAGGGGCCAACGTCCTGACTTTC.

The J gene is TRBJ1-1, the V gene TRBV6-5, with 12 bases identical to TRBD1. The CDR3 has 16 residues. The V segment lost 4 bases and the J segment 4 bases; nucleotides outside the gene matches: 7. CDR1 is MNHEY and CDR2 is SVGAGI in the germline V gene. The DNA of the CDR3 is TGTGCCAGCAGTTTCGGGACAGGGGGCCCGAGCACTGAAGCTTTCTTT. Translating gives CASSFGTGGPSTEAFF.